The clone carrying this T cell receptor (beta chain) occurred many times. This sample was taken from a study of T-cell reconstitution after alpha-beta-depleted transplantation in children. Germline assignment: CDR1 SGHRS and CDR2 YFSETQ. The V end was cut by 4 bases, the J end by 3 bases, with 11 bases between. The CDR3 contains 14 residues. This sample's TCRbeta library carried unique molecular identifier barcodes. Each CDR3 protein is one row after TCRdb ran MiXCR on the PCR reads. Here the sample spans about 240,000 distinct CDR3 sequences, around 12% being singletons. Source: PBMCs from the stem cell graft donor, taken from the stem cell graft. The origin of this receptor is a human donor who donated a stem cell graft to a child with acute lymphoblastic leukemia. This chain connects TRBV5-1 to TRBJ2-1; D may match TRBD1 or TRBD2 (5 bases each). The CDR3 is CASSPGPDYNEQFF. The CDR3 DNA reads as TGCGCCAGCAGCCCGGGACCTGACTACAATGAGCAGTTCTTC.